This TCR beta chain was recorded in a study of shared clonotypes between healthy human individuals. CD4+ cell separation produced CD45RA+ naive and CD45RA-negative memory subsets. Concerning this clone itself: Its cognate antigen is unknown.

Study-level results: Generation probability values for non-shared clonotypes were lower than those for clonotypes shared by all four donors.

Running of the assay took place at deep level. TCRdb's table, derived via immunoSEQ multiplex PCR, lists solely in-frame clones and lacks some. The table records approximately 1.5 million clones, 95% to 99% of them present only once. The CDR3 is 17 residues long. With V trimmed by 2 bases and J by 3 bases, 11 bases remained unmatched. Germline V CDR1 and CDR2: SQVTM, ANQGSEA. The origin of this receptor is a man aged 30 to 39 in good health. The rearrangement links TRBV29-1 to TRBJ2-3, with 10 bases lining up with TRBD2. The sample comprised naive CD4+ T cells sorted from blood. Regarding subset: CD45RA+ positively selected. CDR3 amino acids: CSVERGQREGWTDTQYF. The CDR3 coding sequence is TGCAGCGTTGAACGCGGTCAGCGGGAGGGCTGGACAGATACGCAGTATTTT.